This note documents a single T cell receptor beta chain sequence. Its antigen is as yet unknown. Profiling relied on immunoSEQ multiplex PCR, and the TCRdb table lists in-frame clones only, not all of them. This table holds approximately 72,000 clones, about 93% found once. These data are taken from a study of cytomegalovirus exposure and HLA in healthy donors. Broader study findings: The study put 150 or so TCR beta chains on its list as cytomegalovirus-associated.

Specimen: PBMCs. The TCR comes from a woman aged 18 to 35 in good health and CMV-seronegative.

CDR3 sequence: CASSQQGANEKLFF. In DNA, the CDR3 is TGTGCCAGCAGCCAACAGGGGGCTAATGAAAAACTGTTTTTT. The J gene is TRBJ1-4, the V gene TRBV7-9; the match to TRBD1 covers 8 bases. Trimming cost V 5 bases and J 3 bases; bases outside gene matches: 2. Germline CDR1 reads SEHNR; CDR2 reads FQNEAQ (reference sequence). The CDR3 length is 14 residues.